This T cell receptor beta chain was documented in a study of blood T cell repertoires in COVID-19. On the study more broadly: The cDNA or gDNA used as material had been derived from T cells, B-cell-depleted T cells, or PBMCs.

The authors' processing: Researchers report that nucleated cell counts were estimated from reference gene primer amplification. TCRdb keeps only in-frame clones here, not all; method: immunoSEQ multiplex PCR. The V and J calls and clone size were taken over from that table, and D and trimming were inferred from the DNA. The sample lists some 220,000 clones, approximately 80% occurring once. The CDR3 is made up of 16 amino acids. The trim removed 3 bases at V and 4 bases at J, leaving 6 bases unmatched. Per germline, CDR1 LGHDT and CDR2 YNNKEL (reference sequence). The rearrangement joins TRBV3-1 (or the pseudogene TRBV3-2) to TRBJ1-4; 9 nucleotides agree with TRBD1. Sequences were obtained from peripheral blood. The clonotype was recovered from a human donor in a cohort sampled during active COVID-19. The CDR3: CASSQVLTGGNEKLFF. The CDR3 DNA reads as TGTGCCAGCAGCCAGGTCCTGACAGGGGGTAATGAAAAACTGTTTTTT.